The 15 T cell receptor beta chains reported below all come from one sample, sequenced in a study of T cells after yellow fever vaccination. One entry per CDR3 protein results from TCRdb running MiXCR on the 5' RACE reads. The repertoire holds hundreds of thousands of distinct CDR3 sequences, 9.5% to 13% seen once, with roughly 18% in the top ten. Specimen: PBMCs, collected on the day of the first yellow fever vaccination. Receptor source: a man younger than 35 who received the YFV17D yellow fever vaccine.

This clonotype was seen at least ten times. This chain links TRBV5-1 with TRBJ2-3, with D perhaps TRBD2 (6 bases). Germline V lookup: CDR1 SGHRS, CDR2 YFSETQ. The CDR3 runs 14 residues. Trimming removed 0 bases from V and 6 bases from J, with 11 bases in between. CDR3 bases: TGCGCCAGCAGCTTGGGTAGCGGAGTCGATACGCAGTATTTT. It encodes CASSLGSGVDTQYF.

This clonotype was detected a few times. The rearrangement uses TRBV15 and TRBJ2-7; the D is unclear. Germline loops: CDR1 LNHNV, CDR2 YYDKDF (reference sequence). The CDR3 is 13 amino acids. Trimming stripped 0 bases from V and 3 bases from J, with 6 bases between. CDR3 loop: CATSRDQGYEQYF. CDR3 nucleotide sequence: TGTGCCACCAGCAGAGATCAAGGCTACGAGCAGTACTTC.

In its sample, this clonotype was seen a few times. The chain has TRBV20-1 and TRBJ2-2; a weak D match, TRBD1 (6 bases). Between the trimmed V and J ends, which lost 6 bases and 2 bases, there was a span of 10 bases. Germline loops: CDR1 DFQATT, CDR2 SNEGSKA (reference sequence). This CDR3 is 13 amino acids long. Written as DNA, the CDR3 is TGCAGTGCGGGGACATACAACACCGGGGAGCTGTTTTTT. Translated, it gives CSAGTYNTGELFF.

This clonotype was counted between two and nine times. The V gene is TRBV5-1, the J gene TRBJ2-3; 7 nucleotides agree with TRBD1. Trimming removed 5 bases from V and 3 bases from J; junction bases left unmatched: 9. The CDR3 totals 15 residues. Germline-derived CDR1 and CDR2 are SGHRS and YFSETQ. The CDR3 nucleotides read TGCGCCAGCAGGTCGACCGGGACAGAAACAGATACGCAGTATTTT. It is translated as CASRSTGTETDTQYF.

This clonotype has a handful of counts. The V and J genes are TRBV11-2 and TRBJ2-7; D remains unclear. Deletions cut 0 bases from V and 7 bases from J, with 7 bases between. Germline CDR1 SGHAT, CDR2 FQNNGV. The CDR3 extends over 12 amino acids. The CDR3 DNA sequence: TGTGCCAGCAGCTTAGAATCGCAGGAGCAGTACTTC. Residues: CASSLESQEQYF. Drawing the rest from reference TRBV11-2 and TRBJ2-7, the complete variable domain is EAGVAQSPRYKIIEKRQSVAFWCNPISGHATLYWYQQILGQGPKLLIQFQNNGVVDDSQLPKDRFSAERLKGVDSTLKIQPAKLEDSAVYLCASSLESQEQYFGPGTRLTVT.

J is TRBJ1-1 and V is TRBV3-1, with a tentative D call TRBD1 (5 bases). CDR3 length: 17 amino acids. Germline V gives CDR1 LGHDT, CDR2 YNNKEL (reference sequence). Trimming removed 5 bases at V and 0 bases at J, with 19 bases between. DNA for the CDR3: TGTGCCAGCAGCACCATGCAGGGTGGGTTTTTGAACACTGAAGCTTTCTTT. Protein: CASSTMQGGFLNTEAFF.

The chain combines TRBV29-1 with TRBJ2-2; 7 bases agree with TRBD1. The CDR3 contains 15 residues. J gave up 1 base and V 6 bases, and 8 bases lay outside the gene matches. Germline CDR1 reads SQVTM; CDR2 reads ANQGSEA. CDR3 amino acids: CSVEYRGENTGELFF. The CDR3 DNA reads TGCAGCGTGGAATACAGGGGAGAGAACACCGGGGAGCTGTTTTTT.

This clonotype was seen only a few times. The CDR3 DNA sequence: TGTGCCAGCAGCACAGCGGGGGGGACCTACAATGAGCAGTTCTTC. This gives the protein CASSTAGGTYNEQFF. This chain links TRBV7-9 with TRBJ2-1, with 10 bases lining up with TRBD2. The germline V gene has CDR1 SEHNR and CDR2 FQNEAQ (reference sequence). V was pared by 5 bases and J by 2 bases, with 3 bases of the junction left unmatched. The CDR3 totals 15 residues.

This chain uses TRBV7-8 with TRBJ2-1, with D perhaps TRBD1 (5 bases). This CDR3 comprises 13 residues. From germline, CDR1 is SGHVS and CDR2 FQNEAQ. V lost 5 bases and J lost 6, with 11 bases in between. This chain's CDR3 is CASSLRVGNEQFF. The CDR3 coding sequence is TGTGCCAGCAGCCTCAGGGTGGGCAATGAGCAGTTCTTC.

The chain uses TRBV7-2 and TRBJ1-5; D unclear. CDR1 and CDR2 from the germline V gene are SGHTA and FQGNSA. Trimming stripped 3 bases from V and 2 bases from J, with 8 bases between. This CDR3 has 14 amino acids. In DNA form, the CDR3 reads TGTGCCAGCAGCTTTCAGTACGGCAATCAGCCCCAGCATTTT. As protein: CASSFQYGNQPQHF. Full variable domain (rest looked up from reference TRBV7-2 and TRBJ1-5): GAGVSQSPSNKVTEKGKDVELRCDPISGHTALYWYRQSLGQGLEFLIYFQGNSAPDKSGLPSDRFSAERTGGSVSTLTIQRTQQEDSAVYLCASSFQYGNQPQHFGDGTRLSIL.

The chain couples TRBV7-9 to TRBJ1-1; D ambiguous. This CDR3 is 12 amino acids long. Per germline, CDR1 SEHNR and CDR2 FQNEAQ (reference sequence). The V gene lost 1 base and the J gene lost 9 bases, with 9 bases spanning the gap. Here the CDR3 DNA reads TGTGCCAGCAGCTTAGTCACCCATCAAGCTTTCTTT. It yields the protein CASSLVTHQAFF.

The rearrangement links TRBV7-9 to TRBJ1-2; D is uncertain. The CDR3 is made up of 14 amino acids. From germline, CDR1 is SEHNR and CDR2 FQNEAQ (reference sequence). V was trimmed by 7 bases and J by 6 bases, leaving 18 bases between them. The CDR3 here is CASNRNQQSDGYTF. CDR3 nucleotides: TGTGCCAGCAACCGTAACCAACAATCGGATGGCTACACCTTC.

This clonotype was found a few times. The rearrangement uses TRBV9 and TRBJ2-3; weak D call: TRBD2 (6 bases). Germline loops: CDR1 SGDLS, CDR2 YYNGEE. The CDR3 is 13 residues long. Trimming removed 4 bases at V and 5 bases at J, with 11 bases between. The CDR3, as DNA: TGTGCCAGCAGCCCCGGACTATTAGATACGCAGTATTTT. Encoded protein: CASSPGLLDTQYF.

V and J are TRBV20-1 and TRBJ2-3; 11 bases fit TRBD1. CDR3 length: 15 amino acids. The V gene's germline CDR1 is DFQATT and CDR2 SNEGSKA (reference sequence). Losses at the gene ends were 4 bases for V and 0 bases for J; bases not matched to a gene: 3. CDR3 nucleotide sequence: TGCAGTGCTACCGGACAGGGGGCTAGCACAGATACGCAGTATTTT. Amino acid sequence: CSATGQGASTDTQYF.

The V and J genes are TRBV7-9 and TRBJ2-2; no clear D gene. Germline loops: CDR1 SEHNR, CDR2 FQNEAQ (reference sequence). V lost 4 bases and J lost 14, with 11 bases in between. This CDR3 has 11 residues. The CDR3 sequence: CASSSVGRLFF. The CDR3 DNA follows: TGTGCCAGCAGCTCTGTAGGCCGTCTGTTTTTT.